Presented here are 21 T cell receptor beta chains from one specimen sequenced in a study of T cell responses to AZD1222 COVID-19 vaccine. Sequenced by immunoSEQ multiplex PCR; TCRdb stores in-frame clones only, minus some. The repertoire holds roughly 120,000 clones, with approximately 85% as singletons. The source was peripheral blood, collected on day 0 of MenACWY control vaccination. These receptors came from an adult in good health.

The chain links TRBV5-1 to TRBJ2-7; 8 bases match TRBD1. This CDR3 is 14 amino acids long. V shed 4 bases, J shed 3 bases, and the junction held 6 bases outside the gene matches. Germline V gives CDR1 SGHRS, CDR2 YFSETQ. In DNA, the CDR3 is TGCGCCAGCAGCAGACAGGGGAGTGGCTACGAGCAGTACTTC. Amino acid sequence: CASSRQGSGYEQYF. Combining the CDR3 with reference TRBV5-1 and TRBJ2-7 gives the whole variable domain KAGVTQTPRYLIKTRGQQVTLSCSPISGHRSVSWYQQTPGQGLQFLFEYFSETQRNKGNFPGRFSGRQFSNSRSEMNVSTLELGDSALYLCASSRQGSGYEQYFGPGTRLTVT.

J is TRBJ2-1 and V is TRBV29-1; the D gene is possibly TRBD2 (5 bases). The germline CDR1 and CDR2 sequences are SQVTM and ANQGSEA. The V and J ends lost 7 bases and 5 bases respectively, with 9 bases between them. The length of the CDR3 is 11 residues. The CDR3 reads CSDRTHNEQFF. CDR3 sequence (DNA): TGCAGCGATAGGACTCACAATGAGCAGTTCTTC.

This chain links TRBV6-4 with TRBJ2-1, with a tentative D call TRBD2 (6 bases). Germline V CDR1 and CDR2: MRHNA, SNTAGT. The CDR3 contains 15 residues. V lost 5 bases and J 3 bases, leaving 14 bases between the germline ends. DNA for the CDR3: TGTGCCAGCAGTCCAGGTGTAGCGGACTACAATGAGCAGTTCTTC. Amino acid sequence: CASSPGVADYNEQFF.

The chain employs TRBV5-5 and TRBJ2-7; 9 bases are shared with TRBD2. CDR1 is SGHKS, CDR2 YYEKEE, per germline (reference sequence). The CDR3 totals 16 residues. V dropped 0 bases and J dropped 4; count of bases not matched to a gene: 8. This CDR3 reads CASSLVVGLASYEQYF. The CDR3 region has the DNA TGTGCCAGCAGCTTGGTGGTCGGACTAGCGTCGTACGAGCAGTACTTC.

This rearrangement joins TRBV7-2 to TRBJ1-2; no firm D call. V shed 4 bases and J shed 2 bases, with 8 bases lying between them. The CDR3 has 13 residues. Germline V gene data show CDR1 as SGHTA and CDR2 as FQGNSA. The CDR3 spells CASSSRFNYGYTF. The CDR3 bases are TGTGCCAGCAGCTCTCGGTTCAACTATGGCTACACCTTC.

This clone was observed once. This chain links TRBV28 with TRBJ2-7; tentative D call: TRBD2 (5 bases). The CDR3 loop spans 14 amino acids. V was clipped by 5 bases and J by 2 bases, with 13 bases between them. Per germline, CDR1 MDHEN and CDR2 SYDVKM. Here the CDR3 DNA reads TGTGCCAGCAGTATTGGCGGAGGTCCCTACGAGCAGTACTTC. It translates to CASSIGGGPYEQYF.

The rearrangement joins TRBV14 to TRBJ2-7; 10 bases align to TRBD2. CDR3 size: 13 residues. CDR1 SGHDN and CDR2 FVKESK come from the germline V gene. Germline trimming cut 6 bases from V and 4 bases from J; bases unmatched to any gene: 3. The CDR3 bases are TGTGCCAGCAGAGCTAGCGGGAGTTACGAGCAGTACTTC. The encoded protein is CASRASGSYEQYF.

The chain joins TRBV7-8 to TRBJ1-5; D uncertain. The CDR3 has 14 amino acids. Germline assignment: CDR1 SGHVS and CDR2 FQNEAQ. Trimming shortened V by 5 bases and J by 4 bases, and 12 bases separated the two germline ends. CDR3 loop: CASSPPGLNQPQHF. The CDR3, as DNA: TGTGCCAGCAGCCCCCCTGGCCTTAATCAGCCCCAGCATTTT. Combining the CDR3 with reference TRBV7-8 and TRBJ1-5 gives the whole variable domain GAGVSQSPRYKVAKRGQDVALRCDPISGHVSLFWYQQALGQGPEFLTYFQNEAQLDKSGLPSDRFFAERPEGSVSTLKIQRTQQEDSAVYLCASSPPGLNQPQHFGDGTRLSIL.

Worth noting for this clone: This specimen includes other DNA sequences encoding the same CDR3. Here the CDR3 reads CASSVGASGISYNEQFF. CDR3 DNA sequence: TGTGCCAGCAGCGTAGGAGCTAGCGGGATCTCCTACAATGAGCAGTTCTTC. J is TRBJ2-1 and V is TRBV9, with 9 bases that match TRBD2. Losses at the gene ends were 0 bases for V and 0 bases for J; bases not matched to a gene: 4. CDR1 and CDR2 from the germline V gene are SGDLS and YYNGEE. The CDR3 loop spans 17 amino acids.

The V call is TRBV6-5, the J call TRBJ2-7; 9 bases agree with TRBD2. The V and J ends lost 4 bases and 3 bases, in that order; junction bases with no gene match: 7. Germline V CDR1 and CDR2: MNHEY, SVGAGI. CDR3 length: 15 residues. This CDR3 is CASSFSSGRHYEQYF. The CDR3 DNA follows: TGTGCCAGCAGTTTCTCAAGCGGGAGGCACTACGAGCAGTACTTC.

In the case of this clone: Compared with germline, one end of the junction differs, possibly owing to a read error. The chain couples TRBV5-1 to TRBJ1-2; D is unclear. Germline V gene data show CDR1 as SGHRS and CDR2 as YFSETQ. This CDR3 comprises 14 residues. In DNA, the CDR3 is TGCGCCAGCAGTTTGGGTCTAAGAGGAGATGGCTACACCTTC. This codes for CASSLGLRGDGYTF.

The chain recombines TRBV27 with TRBJ2-1; TRBD2 aligns across 9 bases. Germline-derived CDR1 and CDR2 are MNHEY and SMNVEV (reference sequence). V dropped 3 bases and J dropped 9; count of bases not matched to a gene: 9. This CDR3 contains 15 residues. The CDR3 region is CASSLFGGRAGEQFF. CDR3 bases: TGTGCCAGCAGTTTGTTCGGCGGGAGGGCCGGTGAGCAGTTCTTC.

The chain has TRBV7-9 and TRBJ2-7; D not resolved. The germline V gene encodes CDR1 SEHNR and CDR2 FQNEAQ (reference sequence). The CDR3 length is 15 residues. Trimming cost V 1 base and J 6 bases, with 16 bases left between them. The CDR3 region is CASSLEPGRMGEQYF. DNA for the CDR3: TGTGCCAGCAGCTTAGAGCCAGGTCGAATGGGCGAGCAGTACTTC.

V and J are TRBV29-1 and TRBJ2-1, with D uncertain. This CDR3 is built from 16 residues. The germline gives CDR1 SQVTM, CDR2 ANQGSEA. V was trimmed by 8 bases and J by 0 bases, leaving 20 bases between them. The CDR3 here is CSSPLTSRSSYNEQFF. The DNA for the CDR3 is TGCAGCTCCCCATTAACGAGCAGGAGCTCCTACAATGAGCAGTTCTTC.

This chain connects TRBV9 to TRBJ2-7; either TRBD1 or TRBD2 may fit D (7 bases each). Between the trimmed V and J ends, which lost 4 bases and 2 bases, there was a span of 13 bases. Germline lookup yields CDR1 SGDLS and CDR2 YYNGEE. The CDR3 has 14 amino acids. CDR3 sequence: CASSQGGPTYEQYF. The DNA for the CDR3 is TGTGCCAGCAGCCAGGGGGGGCCCACCTACGAGCAGTACTTC. Variable domain in full (rest from reference TRBV9 and TRBJ2-7): DSGVTQTPKHLITATGQRVTLRCSPRSGDLSVYWYQQSLDQGLQFLIQYYNGEERAKGNILERFSAQQFPDLHSELNLSSLELGDSALYFCASSQGGPTYEQYFGPGTRLTVT.

The chain employs TRBV29-1 and TRBJ2-7, with D possibly being TRBD2 (7 bases). The CDR3 covers 15 residues. Germline loops: CDR1 SQVTM, CDR2 ANQGSEA. Trimming pared 6 bases from V and 5 bases from J, leaving 23 bases between. This chain's CDR3 is CSVAKGGVSSNEQYF. CDR3 coding DNA: TGCAGCGTCGCAAAGGGGGGGGTCAGTTCTAACGAGCAGTACTTC.

The CDR3, as DNA: TGTGCCAGCAGCCTTCGACAGGTCCCATACGAGCAGTACTTC. Residues: CASSLRQVPYEQYF. The rearrangement joins TRBV27 to TRBJ2-7; a weak D match, TRBD1 (6 bases). V dropped 6 bases and J dropped 4 bases, with 16 bases sitting between them. The CDR3 is 14 amino acids. Germline V gene sequence: CDR1 MNHEY, CDR2 SMNVEV (reference sequence).

The chain is built from TRBV5-1 and TRBJ2-7, with 9 bases matching TRBD2. J gave up 3 bases and V 6 bases, and 10 bases lay outside the gene matches. Germline V gives CDR1 SGHRS, CDR2 YFSETQ. The CDR3 is made up of 15 amino acids. The CDR3 reads CASTSSGVANYEQYF. CDR3 nucleotides: TGCGCCAGCACCTCTAGCGGGGTCGCCAACTACGAGCAGTACTTC.

This sequence joins TRBV9 and TRBJ2-2; 8 bases are shared with TRBD1. CDR1 and CDR2 from the germline V gene are SGDLS and YYNGEE. This CDR3 has 16 residues. V gave up 4 bases and J gave up 1 base; unmatched junction bases: 6. The CDR3 here is CASSLEGQVNTGELFF. CDR3 coding DNA: TGTGCCAGCAGCCTGGAGGGACAGGTGAACACCGGGGAGCTGTTTTTT.

This chain joins TRBV5-6 and TRBJ1-1, with 10 nucleotides matching TRBD1. J gave up 7 bases and V 4 bases, and 7 bases lay outside the gene matches. Germline CDR1 and CDR2: SGHDT and YYEEEE. The CDR3 has 14 residues. CDR3 amino acids: CASSRGTGVGEAFF. The CDR3 region has the DNA TGTGCCAGCAGCCGTGGGACAGGGGTCGGTGAAGCTTTCTTT. The whole variable domain, filled in from reference TRBV5-6 and TRBJ1-1, reads DAGVTQSPTHLIKTRGQQVTLRCSPKSGHDTVSWYQQALGQGPQFIFQYYEEEERQRGNFPDRFSGHQFPNYSSELNVNALLLGDSALYLCASSRGTGVGEAFFGQGTRLTVV.

The chain carries TRBV28 and TRBJ1-2; D might be TRBD1 (5 bases). Between the trimmed V and J ends, which lost 0 bases and 2 bases, there was a span of 13 bases. The CDR3 extends over 16 amino acids. Germline CDR1 and CDR2: MDHEN and SYDVKM. This CDR3 reads CASSLWRKGQNYGYTF. CDR3 sequence (DNA): TGTGCCAGCAGTTTATGGAGGAAGGGGCAAAACTATGGCTACACCTTC.